This T cell receptor (beta chain) originates from a study of blood T cell repertoires in COVID-19. On the study more broadly: Sources were T cells, B-cell-depleted T cells, or PBMCs; the material itself was cDNA or gDNA.

This clone appeared a few times. Germline lookup yields CDR1 MGHRA and CDR2 YSYEKL. This CDR3 has 17 amino acids. Trimming cost V 0 bases and J 4 bases; bases outside gene matches: 10. Sequencing was performed with immunoSEQ multiplex PCR; in TCRdb, only in-frame clones are kept and a portion is missing. Here the sample spans about 240,000 clones, 85% to 90% being singletons. The receptor was derived from a man between 60 and 75 years old with acute or convalescent COVID-19. The chain joins TRBV4-1 to TRBJ2-7; 9 bases align to TRBD1. Sequencing input: peripheral blood. CDR3 bases: TGCGCCAGCAGCCAAGAGTGGGCCAGGACAGGGGCTTACGAGCAGTACTTC. This translates into CASSQEWARTGAYEQYF.